The subject of this entry is one T cell receptor (beta chain). Its antigen remains unidentified. This entry comes from a study of T cell responses to AZD1222 COVID-19 vaccine. Profiling relied on immunoSEQ multiplex PCR, and the TCRdb table lists in-frame clones only, not all of them. The sample has about 120,000 clones, 65% to 90% seen once; the top ten hold about 28%. The CDR3 runs to 15 residues. Deletions cut 6 bases from V and 4 bases from J, with 17 bases between. CDR1 and CDR2 from the germline V gene are MNHEY and SVGAGI. Study-level points and caveats: Reportedly, nearly half of unique spike TCRs recognized epitopes outside B.1.351/B.1.1.7 mutations. Spike regions recognized by vaccine-associated CD4 TCRs spanned the protein, led by 160-218 and 743-854.

This rearrangement joins TRBV6-5 to TRBJ2-3, with a possible D match to TRBD1 (6 bases). The sample was peripheral blood, taken 28 days after the second AZD1222 dose. The clonotype was recovered from an adult who received the AZD1222 COVID-19 vaccine. The DNA for the CDR3 is TGTGCCAGCAGCAGCAGGGTAGGGGGATCAGATACGCAGTATTTT. Translation: CASSSRVGGSDTQYF.